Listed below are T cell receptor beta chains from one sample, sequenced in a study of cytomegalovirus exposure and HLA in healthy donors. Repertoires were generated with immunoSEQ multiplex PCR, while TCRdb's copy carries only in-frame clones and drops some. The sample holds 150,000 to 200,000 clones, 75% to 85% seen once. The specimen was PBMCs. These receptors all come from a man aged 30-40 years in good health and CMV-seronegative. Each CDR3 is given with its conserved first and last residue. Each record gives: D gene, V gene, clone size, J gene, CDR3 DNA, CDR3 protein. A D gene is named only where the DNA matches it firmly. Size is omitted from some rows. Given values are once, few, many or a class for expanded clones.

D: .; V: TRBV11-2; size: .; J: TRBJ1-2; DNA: TGTGCCAGCAGCTTAGACGGCTATGGCTACACCTTC; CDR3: CASSLDGYGYTF
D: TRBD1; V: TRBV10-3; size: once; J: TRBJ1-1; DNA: TGTGCCATCAGTGCCCCGAGACAGGGGGTGAACACTGAAGCTTTCTTT; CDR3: CAISAPRQGVNTEAFF
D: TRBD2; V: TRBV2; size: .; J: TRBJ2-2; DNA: TGTGCCAGCAGTGACCTTGGCGGGAGGAAGGTCGGGGAGCTGTTTTTT; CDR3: CASSDLGGRKVGELFF
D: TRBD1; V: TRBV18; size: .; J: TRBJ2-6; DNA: TGTGCCAGCTCACCTTCAGGGGGCGCTGGGGCCAACGTCCTGACTTTC; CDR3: CASSPSGGAGANVLTF
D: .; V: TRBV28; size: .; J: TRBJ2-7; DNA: TGTGCCAGCAGTTTAACTAGGGACGAGCAGTACTTC; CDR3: CASSLTRDEQYF
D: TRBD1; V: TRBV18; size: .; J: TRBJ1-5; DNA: TGTGCCAGCTCACCCGGGCGGGACAGGGGAAAGCCCCAGCATTTT; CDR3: CASSPGRDRGKPQHF
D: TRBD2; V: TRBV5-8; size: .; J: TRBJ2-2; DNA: TGTGCCAGCAGTCTACCGGGACTAGCGGATACCGGGGAGCTGTTTTTT; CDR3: CASSLPGLADTGELFF
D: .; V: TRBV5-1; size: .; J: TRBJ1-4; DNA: TGCGCCAGCAGCTTGGGGCAGGCTAATGAAAAACTGTTTTTT; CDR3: CASSLGQANEKLFF
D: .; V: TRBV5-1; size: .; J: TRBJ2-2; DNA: TGCGCCAGCAGCTTGGTAGAAAACGGGGAGCTGTTTTTT; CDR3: CASSLVENGELFF
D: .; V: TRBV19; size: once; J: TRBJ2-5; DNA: TGTGCCAGTAGTAATAGCGGCCAAGAGACCCAGTACTTC; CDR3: CASSNSGQETQYF
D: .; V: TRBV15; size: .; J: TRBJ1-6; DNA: TGTGCCACCAGCAGAGAAAACAGGGCACAAGGATCACCCCTCCACTTT; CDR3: CATSRENRAQGSPLHF
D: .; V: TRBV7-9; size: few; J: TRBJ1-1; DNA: TGTGCCAGCAGCTTATCGTACACTGAAGCTTTCTTT; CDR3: CASSLSYTEAFF
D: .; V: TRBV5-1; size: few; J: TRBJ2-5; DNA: TGCGCCAGCAGCTTGGAATCAGAAGAGACCCAGTACTTC; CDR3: CASSLESEETQYF
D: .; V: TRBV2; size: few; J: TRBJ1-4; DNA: TGTGCCAGCAGTCAAGGGGCTACGTGGGAAAAACTGTTTTTT; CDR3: CASSQGATWEKLFF
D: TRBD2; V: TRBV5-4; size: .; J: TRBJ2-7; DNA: TGTGCCAGCAGGGACGGACTAGCGGACGAGCAGTACTTC; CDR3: CASRDGLADEQYF
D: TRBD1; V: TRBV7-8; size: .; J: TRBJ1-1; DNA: TGTGCCAGCAGCTTAGCTCCAGGGGGCAACACTGAAGCTTTCTTT; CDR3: CASSLAPGGNTEAFF
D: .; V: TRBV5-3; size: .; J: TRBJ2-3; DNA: TGTGCCCCGCCGGGTCCCACAGATACGCAGTATTTT; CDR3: CAPPGPTDTQYF
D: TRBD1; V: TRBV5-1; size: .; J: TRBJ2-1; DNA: TGCGCCAGCAGCTTGGAATCGACAGGGGTATCTTTGTCGAGGCAGTTCTTC; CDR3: CASSLESTGVSLSRQFF
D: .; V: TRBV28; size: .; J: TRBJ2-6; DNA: TGTGCCAGCAGCCTTTCCTCTGGGGCCAACGTCCTGACTTTC; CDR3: CASSLSSGANVLTF
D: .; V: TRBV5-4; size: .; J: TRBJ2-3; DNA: TGTGCCAGCAGCCCCGCTATGCACACGGGAGATACGCAGTATTTT; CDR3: CASSPAMHTGDTQYF
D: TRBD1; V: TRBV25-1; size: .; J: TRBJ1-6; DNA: TGTGCCAGCAGTGAACAGGGGGCAATCAATTCACCCCTCCACTTT; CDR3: CASSEQGAINSPLHF
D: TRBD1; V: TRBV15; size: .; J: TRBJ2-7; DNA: TGTGCCACCAGCTTTCGGACAGGGCCATACGAGCAGTACTTC; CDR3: CATSFRTGPYEQYF
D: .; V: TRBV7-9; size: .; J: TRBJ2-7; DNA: TGTGCCAGCAGCTTCGGTTTGGTCTACGAGCAGTACTTC; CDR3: CASSFGLVYEQYF
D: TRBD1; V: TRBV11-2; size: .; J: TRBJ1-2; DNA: TGTGCCAGCAGCTTAGGTCCCGGGACAGCGCTATATGGCTACACCTTC; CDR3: CASSLGPGTALYGYTF
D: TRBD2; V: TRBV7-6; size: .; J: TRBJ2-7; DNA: TGTGCCAGCAGCTCCCAGACTAGCGGGGGGCACTACGAGCAGTACTTC; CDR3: CASSSQTSGGHYEQYF
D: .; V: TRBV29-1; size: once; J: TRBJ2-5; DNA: TGCAGCCTTGGGGGCGGGGAGGAGACCCAGTACTTC; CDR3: CSLGGGEETQYF
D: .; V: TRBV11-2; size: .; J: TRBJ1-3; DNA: TGTGCCAGCAGCTCCCTAACAATCGGGGGAAACACCATATATTTT; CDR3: CASSSLTIGGNTIYF
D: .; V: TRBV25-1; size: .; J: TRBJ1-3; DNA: TGTGCCAGCAGCTCAGGGCTGCTAAACTCTGGAAACACCATATATTTT; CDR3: CASSSGLLNSGNTIYF
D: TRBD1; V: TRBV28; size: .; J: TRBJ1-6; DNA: TGTGCCAGCAGCCCCCGGGACAGATCTCCCCTCCACTTT; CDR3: CASSPRDRSPLHF
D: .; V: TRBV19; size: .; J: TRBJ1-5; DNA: TGTGCCAGTAGTATAGCGGGAGGTAATCAGCCCCAGCATTTT; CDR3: CASSIAGGNQPQHF
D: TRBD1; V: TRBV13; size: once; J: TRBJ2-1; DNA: TGTGCCAGCAGCTTAGGCTCCGGGACAGCTGAGCAGTTCTTC; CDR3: CASSLGSGTAEQFF
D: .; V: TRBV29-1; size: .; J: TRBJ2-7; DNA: TGCAGCGTTGGTTTACAGCTCTCCTACGAGCAGTACTTC; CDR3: CSVGLQLSYEQYF
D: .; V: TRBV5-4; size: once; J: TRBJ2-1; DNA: TGTGCCAGCAGGGCGGCCGGACAGGGAGGGGACAATGAGCAGTTCTTC; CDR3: CASRAAGQGGDNEQFF
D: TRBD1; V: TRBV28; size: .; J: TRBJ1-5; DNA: TGTGCCAGCAGCCGTAGGACAGGGAGCGGGCCCCAGCATTTT; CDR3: CASSRRTGSGPQHF
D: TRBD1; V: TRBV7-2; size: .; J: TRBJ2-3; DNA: TGTGCCAGCAGCCCCCACAGGGGGACCCCCACAGATACGCAGTATTTT; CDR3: CASSPHRGTPTDTQYF
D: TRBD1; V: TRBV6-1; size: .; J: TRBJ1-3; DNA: TGTGCCAGCAGTGAAACAGAGGGGGCATCTGGAAACACCATATATTTT; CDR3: CASSETEGASGNTIYF
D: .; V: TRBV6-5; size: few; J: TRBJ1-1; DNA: TGTGCCAGCAGTTACCCAAACACTGAAGCTTTCTTT; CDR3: CASSYPNTEAFF
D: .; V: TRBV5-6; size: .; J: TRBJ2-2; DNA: TGTGCCAGCAGCTTTTCCGCCGGGGAGCTGTTTTTT; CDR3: CASSFSAGELFF
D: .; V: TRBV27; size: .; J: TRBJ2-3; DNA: TGTGCCAGCAGTTTAGGGCAGGTCACAGATACGCAGTATTTT; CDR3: CASSLGQVTDTQYF
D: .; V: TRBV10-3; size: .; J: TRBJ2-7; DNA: TGTGCCATCAGTGGACAGAACCTCTACGAGCAGTACTTC; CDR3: CAISGQNLYEQYF
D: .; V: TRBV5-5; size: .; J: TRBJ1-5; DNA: TGTGCCAGCAGCTTAGTTTACGGGGATCAGCCCCAGCATTTT; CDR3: CASSLVYGDQPQHF
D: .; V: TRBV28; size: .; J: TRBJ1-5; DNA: TGTGCCAGCAGTTTTAGGGGCAGGAATCAGCCCCAGCATTTT; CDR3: CASSFRGRNQPQHF
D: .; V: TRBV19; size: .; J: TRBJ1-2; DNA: TGTGCCAGTGCGTCCCTGCGGGCGGATAACTATGGCTACACCTTC; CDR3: CASASLRADNYGYTF
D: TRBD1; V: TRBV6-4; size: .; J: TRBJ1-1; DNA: TGTGCCAGCAGTGCCGGGACAGGGGCGGTCACTGAAGCTTTCTTT; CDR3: CASSAGTGAVTEAFF
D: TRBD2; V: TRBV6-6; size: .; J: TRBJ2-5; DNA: TGTGCCAACGTCGGACTAGCGGGAGGGGAGACCCAGTACTTC; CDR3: CANVGLAGGETQYF
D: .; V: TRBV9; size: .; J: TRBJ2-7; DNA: TGTGCCAGCAGCGCACAGGGTAATCACTACGAGCAGTACTTC; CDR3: CASSAQGNHYEQYF
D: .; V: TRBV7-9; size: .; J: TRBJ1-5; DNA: TGTGCCAGCAGCTCCGGGGGGGAAGACAATCAGCCCCAGCATTTT; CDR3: CASSSGGEDNQPQHF